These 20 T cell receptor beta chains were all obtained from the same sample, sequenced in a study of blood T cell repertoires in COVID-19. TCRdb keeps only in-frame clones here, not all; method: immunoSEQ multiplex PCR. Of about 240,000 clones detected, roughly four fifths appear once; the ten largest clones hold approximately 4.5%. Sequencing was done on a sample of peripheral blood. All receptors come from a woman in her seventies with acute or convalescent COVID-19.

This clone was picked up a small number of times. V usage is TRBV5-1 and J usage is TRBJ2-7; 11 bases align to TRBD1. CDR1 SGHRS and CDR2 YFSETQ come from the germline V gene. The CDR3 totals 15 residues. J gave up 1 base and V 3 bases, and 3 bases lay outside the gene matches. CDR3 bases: TGCGCCAGCAGCTCGGACAGGGGGCTTTCCTACGAGCAGTACTTC. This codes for CASSSDRGLSYEQYF. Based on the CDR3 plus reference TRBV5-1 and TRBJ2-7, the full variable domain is KAGVTQTPRYLIKTRGQQVTLSCSPISGHRSVSWYQQTPGQGLQFLFEYFSETQRNKGNFPGRFSGRQFSNSRSEMNVSTLELGDSALYLCASSSDRGLSYEQYFGPGTRLTVT.

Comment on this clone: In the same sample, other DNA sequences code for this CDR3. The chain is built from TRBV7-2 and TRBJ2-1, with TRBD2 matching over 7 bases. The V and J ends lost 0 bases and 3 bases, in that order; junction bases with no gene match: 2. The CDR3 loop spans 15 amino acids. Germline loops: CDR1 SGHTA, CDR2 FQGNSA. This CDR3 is CASSLAASGYNEQFF. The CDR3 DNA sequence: TGTGCCAGCAGCTTAGCGGCTAGCGGCTACAATGAGCAGTTCTTC.

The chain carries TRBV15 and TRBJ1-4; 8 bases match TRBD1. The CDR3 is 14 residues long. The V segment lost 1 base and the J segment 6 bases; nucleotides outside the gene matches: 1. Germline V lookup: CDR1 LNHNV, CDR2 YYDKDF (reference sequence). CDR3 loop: CATSRAQGDEKLFF. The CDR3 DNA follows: TGTGCCACCAGCAGAGCACAGGGGGATGAAAAACTGTTTTTT.

In DNA form, the CDR3 reads TGTGCCAGCAGTCGCGGACAGCTACTTCAAGAGACCCAGTACTTC. As protein: CASSRGQLLQETQYF. The chain recombines TRBV27 with TRBJ2-5; D perhaps matches TRBD1 (6 bases). The germline V gene encodes CDR1 MNHEY and CDR2 SMNVEV (reference sequence). The length of the CDR3 is 15 residues. V dropped 5 bases and J dropped 2 bases, with 15 bases sitting between them.

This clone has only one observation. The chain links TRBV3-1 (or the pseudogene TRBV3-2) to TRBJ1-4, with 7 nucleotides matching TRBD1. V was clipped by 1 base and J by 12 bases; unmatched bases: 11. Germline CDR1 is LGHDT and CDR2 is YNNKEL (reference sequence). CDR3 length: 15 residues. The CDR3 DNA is TGTGCCAGCAGCCAAGGAAGATACAGGGGAGGAGAACTGTTTTTT. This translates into CASSQGRYRGGELFF.

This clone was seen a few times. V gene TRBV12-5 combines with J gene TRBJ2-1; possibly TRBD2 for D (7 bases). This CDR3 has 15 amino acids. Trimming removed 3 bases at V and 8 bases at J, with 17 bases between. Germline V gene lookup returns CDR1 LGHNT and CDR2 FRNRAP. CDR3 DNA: TGTGCTAGTGGTTTTTCGGGGGCCGGGGGGTATGAGCAGTTCTTC. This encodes CASGFSGAGGYEQFF. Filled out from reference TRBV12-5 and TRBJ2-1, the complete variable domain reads DARVTQTPRHKVTEMGQEVTMRCQPILGHNTVFWYRQTMMQGLELLAYFRNRAPLDDSGMPKDRFSAEMPDATLATLKIQPSEPRDSAVYFCASGFSGAGGYEQFFGPGTRLTVL.

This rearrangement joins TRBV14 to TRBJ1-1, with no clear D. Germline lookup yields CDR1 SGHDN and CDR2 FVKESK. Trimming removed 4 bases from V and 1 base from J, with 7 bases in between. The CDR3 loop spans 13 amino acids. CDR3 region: CASSRRQNTEAFF. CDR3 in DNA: TGTGCCAGCAGCCGGAGGCAGAACACTGAAGCTTTCTTT.

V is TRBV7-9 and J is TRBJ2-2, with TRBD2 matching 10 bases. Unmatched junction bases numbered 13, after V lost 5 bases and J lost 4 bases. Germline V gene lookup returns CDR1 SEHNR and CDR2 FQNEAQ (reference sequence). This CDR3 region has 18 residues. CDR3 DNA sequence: TGTGCCAGCAGCCCCCATACCGGGACTAGCGTGGGCACCGGGGAGCTGTTTTTT. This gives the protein CASSPHTGTSVGTGELFF.

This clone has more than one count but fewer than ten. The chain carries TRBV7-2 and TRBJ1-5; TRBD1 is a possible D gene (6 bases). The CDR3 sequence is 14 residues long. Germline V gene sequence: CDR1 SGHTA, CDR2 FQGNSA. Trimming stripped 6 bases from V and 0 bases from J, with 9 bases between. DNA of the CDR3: TGTGCCAGCAGTTCACAGGGTAGCAATCAGCCCCAGCATTTT. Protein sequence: CASSSQGSNQPQHF.

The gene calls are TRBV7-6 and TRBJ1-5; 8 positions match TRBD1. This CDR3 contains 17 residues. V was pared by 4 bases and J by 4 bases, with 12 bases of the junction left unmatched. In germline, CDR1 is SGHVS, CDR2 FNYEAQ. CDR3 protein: CASSSLPQGAGNQPQHF. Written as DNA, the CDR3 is TGTGCCAGCAGCTCCCTACCCCAGGGGGCGGGAAATCAGCCCCAGCATTTT.

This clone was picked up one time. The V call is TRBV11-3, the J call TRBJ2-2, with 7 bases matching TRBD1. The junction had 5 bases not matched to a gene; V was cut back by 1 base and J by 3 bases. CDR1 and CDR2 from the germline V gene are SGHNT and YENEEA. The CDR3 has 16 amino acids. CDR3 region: CASSLGRDSHTGELFF. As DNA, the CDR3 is TGTGCCAGCAGCTTAGGCCGGGACAGCCACACCGGGGAGCTGTTTTTT.

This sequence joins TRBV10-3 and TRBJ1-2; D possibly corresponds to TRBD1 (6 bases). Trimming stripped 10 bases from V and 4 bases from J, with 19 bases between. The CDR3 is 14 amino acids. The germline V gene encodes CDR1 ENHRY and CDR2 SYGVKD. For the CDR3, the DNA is TGTGCCACATTATCAATTCAGGGGTTCTATGGCTACACCTTC. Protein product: CATLSIQGFYGYTF.

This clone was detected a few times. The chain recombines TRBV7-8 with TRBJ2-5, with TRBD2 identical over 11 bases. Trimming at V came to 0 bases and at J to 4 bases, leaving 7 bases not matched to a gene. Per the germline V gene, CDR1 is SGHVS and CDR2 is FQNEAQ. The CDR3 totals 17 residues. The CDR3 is CASSLASLAGGGETQYF. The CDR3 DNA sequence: TGTGCCAGCAGCTTAGCGTCGCTAGCGGGGGGCGGAGAGACCCAGTACTTC.

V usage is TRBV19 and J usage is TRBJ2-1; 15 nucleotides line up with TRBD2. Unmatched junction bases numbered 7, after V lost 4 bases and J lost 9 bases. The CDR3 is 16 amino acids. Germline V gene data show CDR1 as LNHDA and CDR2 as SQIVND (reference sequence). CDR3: CASSTRTSGGATEQFF. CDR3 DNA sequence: TGTGCCAGTAGTACAAGGACTAGCGGGGGGGCAACTGAGCAGTTCTTC.

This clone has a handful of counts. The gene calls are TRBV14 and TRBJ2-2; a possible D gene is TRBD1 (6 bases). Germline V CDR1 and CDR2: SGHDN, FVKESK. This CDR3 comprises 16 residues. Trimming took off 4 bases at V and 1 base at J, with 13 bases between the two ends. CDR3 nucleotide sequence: TGTGCCAGCAGCCCATTCGGGACAATGAACACCGGGGAGCTGTTTTTT. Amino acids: CASSPFGTMNTGELFF.

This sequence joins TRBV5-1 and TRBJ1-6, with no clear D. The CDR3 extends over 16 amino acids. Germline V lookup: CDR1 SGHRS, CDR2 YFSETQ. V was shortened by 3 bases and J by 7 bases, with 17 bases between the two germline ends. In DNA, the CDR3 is TGCGCCAGCAGCTCCAGTTCAGTCGGGTCAAATTCACCCCTCCACTTT. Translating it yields CASSSSSVGSNSPLHF.

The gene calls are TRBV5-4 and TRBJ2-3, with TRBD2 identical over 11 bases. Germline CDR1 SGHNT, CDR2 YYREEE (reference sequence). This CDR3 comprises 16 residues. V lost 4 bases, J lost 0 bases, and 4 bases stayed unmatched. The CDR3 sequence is CASSLSGGVSTDTQYF. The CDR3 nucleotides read TGTGCCAGCAGCCTTAGCGGGGGGGTTAGCACAGATACGCAGTATTTT.

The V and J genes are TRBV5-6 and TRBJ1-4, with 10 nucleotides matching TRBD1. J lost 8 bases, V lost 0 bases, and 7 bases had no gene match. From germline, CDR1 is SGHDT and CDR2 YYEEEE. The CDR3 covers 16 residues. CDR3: CASSLVRTGGMEKLFF. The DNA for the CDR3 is TGTGCCAGCAGCTTGGTGAGGACAGGGGGAATGGAAAAACTGTTTTTT.

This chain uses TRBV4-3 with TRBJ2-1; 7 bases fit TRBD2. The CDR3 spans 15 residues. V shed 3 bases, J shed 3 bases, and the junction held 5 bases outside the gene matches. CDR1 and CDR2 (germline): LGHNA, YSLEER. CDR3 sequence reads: CASSQDGGNYNEQFF. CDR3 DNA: TGCGCCAGCAGCCAGGACGGGGGGAACTACAATGAGCAGTTCTTC.

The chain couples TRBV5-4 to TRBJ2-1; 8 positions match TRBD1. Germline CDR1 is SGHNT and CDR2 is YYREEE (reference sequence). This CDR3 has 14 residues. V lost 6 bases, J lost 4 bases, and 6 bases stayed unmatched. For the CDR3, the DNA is TGTGCCAGCAAAAAGACAGGGGATTACAATGAGCAGTTCTTC. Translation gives CASKKTGDYNEQFF.